This passage covers 14 T cell receptor beta chains from one sample sequenced in a study of response to subunit inactivated influenza vaccine. TCRdb called the RT-PCR reads again in MiXCR, with one record for every CDR3 protein. The sample comprises roughly 180,000 distinct CDR3 sequences, about 10% of which are singletons, and roughly 10% rests with the top ten. The sample here was non-naive T cells sorted from PBMCs, taken on the day of vaccination. Receptor source: a man aged 50-59 years who received an inactivated influenza vaccine.

This clonotype was found a few times. This chain links TRBV10-2 with TRBJ1-4; perhaps TRBD1 as D (5 bases). The CDR3 extends over 18 amino acids. V was shortened by 2 bases and J by 7 bases, with 23 bases between the two germline ends. From germline, CDR1 is WSHSY and CDR2 SAAADI. In DNA, the CDR3 is TGCGCCAGCAGTGAGGCCGGATCCTTGGGGGTGGTTGGTGAAAAACTGTTTTTT. It yields the protein CASSEAGSLGVVGEKLFF.

The V and J genes are TRBV11-2 and TRBJ2-7; D assignment may be TRBD1 or TRBD2 (5 bases each). Deletions cut 5 bases from V and 9 bases from J, with 23 bases between. Germline V CDR1 and CDR2: SGHAT, FQNNGV. The CDR3 contains 15 residues. This CDR3 is CASSPDYRTYQGQYF. The CDR3 coding sequence is TGTGCCAGCAGCCCCGATTATAGGACTTATCAGGGGCAGTACTTC.

This clonotype was observed a handful of times. The rearrangement uses TRBV29-1 and TRBJ1-3; the D is unclear. CDR3 length equals 14 residues. Germline lookup yields CDR1 SQVTM and CDR2 ANQGSEA. V lost 5 bases to trimming and J lost 2 bases, with 13 bases between them. CDR3 bases: TGCAGCGTTAGGGAACAGCGAGCTGGAAACACCATATATTTT. This translates into CSVREQRAGNTIYF.

The table lists this clonotype with many counts. The rearrangement links TRBV28 to TRBJ2-7, with 11 nucleotides matching TRBD2. This CDR3 contains 19 residues. CDR1 MDHEN and CDR2 SYDVKM come from the germline V gene. Germline trimming cut 3 bases from V and 2 bases from J; bases unmatched to any gene: 15. The CDR3 DNA reads TGTGCCAGCAGTTTCAGACAGACCACTAGCGGGAGAGTTACCTACGAGCAGTACTTC. It is translated as CASSFRQTTSGRVTYEQYF.

This clonotype was detected a few times. V and J are TRBV20-1 and TRBJ2-7, with D unclear. V dropped 4 bases and J dropped 3 bases, with 13 bases sitting between them. CDR1 DFQATT and CDR2 SNEGSKA come from the germline V gene (reference sequence). The CDR3 has 13 residues. The CDR3 DNA sequence: TGCAGTGCTAAAGAAGGACCTAACTACGAGCAGTACTTC. This gives the protein CSAKEGPNYEQYF.

This clonotype was detected only a few times. The genes are TRBV20-1 and TRBJ2-7; 8 bases fit TRBD1. This CDR3 is 15 amino acids long. Per germline, CDR1 DFQATT and CDR2 SNEGSKA (reference sequence). The V segment lost 1 base and the J segment 2 bases; nucleotides outside the gene matches: 7. DNA for the CDR3: TGCAGTGCTAGAGTTGGGGGGACAGGAACCTACGAGCAGTACTTC. Translating it yields CSARVGGTGTYEQYF.

The V gene is TRBV20-1, the J gene TRBJ2-7; TRBD2 agrees at 11 bases. The germline CDR1 and CDR2 sequences are DFQATT and SNEGSKA (reference sequence). V lost 4 bases, J lost 3 bases, and 2 bases stayed unmatched. The CDR3 is 13 amino acids. CDR3 in DNA: TGCAGTGCTAAGCTAGCGGGAGGCTACGAGCAGTACTTC. The encoded protein is CSAKLAGGYEQYF.

The genes are TRBV7-6 and TRBJ1-3; 10 bases line up with TRBD1. Germline V gives CDR1 SGHVS, CDR2 FNYEAQ. The CDR3 spans 15 residues. Unmatched junction bases numbered 4, after V lost 4 bases and J lost 4 bases. CDR3 sequence: CASSSDRGLGNTIYF. For the CDR3, the DNA is TGTGCCAGCAGCTCTGACAGGGGGCTCGGAAACACCATATATTTT.

This clonotype was seen ten or more times. The rearrangement links TRBV5-6 to TRBJ2-1; the D is unclear. The CDR3 extends over 16 amino acids. Trimming removed 3 bases from V and 4 bases from J, with 17 bases in between. Per the germline V gene, CDR1 is SGHDT and CDR2 is YYEEEE. CDR3 region: CASSSPVVVSYNEQFF. The CDR3 bases are TGTGCCAGCAGCTCTCCCGTTGTGGTTAGTTACAATGAGCAGTTCTTC.

The chain carries TRBV3-1 and TRBJ1-2, with D perhaps TRBD1 (5 bases). The length of the CDR3 is 14 residues. The germline V gene encodes CDR1 LGHDT and CDR2 YNNKEL (reference sequence). V was pared by 0 bases and J by 2 bases, with 7 bases between. The chain's CDR3 is CASSQEWGNYGYTF. The CDR3 DNA is TGTGCCAGCAGCCAAGAATGGGGGAACTATGGCTACACCTTC.

This clonotype was seen a few times. The J gene is TRBJ2-5, the V gene TRBV6-1, with 9 positions matching TRBD1. This CDR3 is built from 13 residues. V dropped 6 bases and J dropped 4; count of bases not matched to a gene: 3. Germline V lookup: CDR1 MNHNS, CDR2 SASEGT. CDR3 in DNA: TGTGCCAGCAGCTCGGACAGGGGAGAGACCCAGTACTTC. This codes for CASSSDRGETQYF.

On this clonotype: A much larger clone is a single base away; this may be a read error. The rearrangement uses TRBV29-1 and TRBJ1-4; D not resolved. Germline CDR1 reads SQVTM; CDR2 reads ANQGSEA. This CDR3 is 12 amino acids long. The CDR3 spells CSVEPENEKLSF. In nucleotides, the CDR3 is TGCAGCGTTGAGCCTGAGAATGAAAAACTGTCTTTT. Using reference TRBV29-1 and TRBJ1-4 for the parts outside the CDR3, the full variable domain is SAVISQKPSRDICQRGTSLTIQCQVDSQVTMMFWYRQQPGQSLTLIATANQGSEATYESGFVIDKFPISRPNLTFSTLTVSNMSPEDSSIYLCSVEPENEKLSFGSGTQLSVL.

This clonotype was seen a handful of times. The chain recombines TRBV5-1 with TRBJ2-1, with D uncertain. This CDR3 is 13 amino acids long. Germline loops: CDR1 SGHRS, CDR2 YFSETQ. Trimming shortened V by 0 bases and J by 13 bases, and 14 bases separated the two germline ends. The CDR3 DNA reads as TGCGCCAGCAGCTTGGGGCTCAGGAGCCCCCAGTTCTTC. It codes for CASSLGLRSPQFF. Full variable domain (rest looked up from reference TRBV5-1 and TRBJ2-1): KAGVTQTPRYLIKTRGQQVTLSCSPISGHRSVSWYQQTPGQGLQFLFEYFSETQRNKGNFPGRFSGRQFSNSRSEMNVSTLELGDSALYLCASSLGLRSPQFFGPGTRLTVL.

The chain carries TRBV11-2 and TRBJ2-1; TRBD1 is a possible D gene (6 bases). V lost 3 bases to trimming and J lost 4 bases, with 16 bases between them. The germline gives CDR1 SGHAT, CDR2 FQNNGV. This CDR3 is built from 16 residues. The CDR3: CASSFLTHGQYNEQFF. The CDR3 DNA reads TGTGCCAGCAGCTTCCTTACCCACGGACAGTACAATGAGCAGTTCTTC.